This TCR beta chain was sequenced for a study of T cells in Graves' hyperthyroidism and ophthalmopathy. Amplified TCR beta CDR3 regions derived from RNA transcripts. Carried out on the TCR CDR3, a first-round RT-PCR used the HTBI primer set. TCRdb re-derived calls from the multiplex PCR reads in MiXCR, one entry per CDR3 protein. The sample has 600,000 to 700,000 distinct CDR3 sequences, about 45% seen once; the top ten hold less than 9%. With regard to this clonotype: Its matching antigen is unknown. At one of its ends the junction is not consistent with the germline gene, which may arise from a read error.

Study-wide results and limits: Ophthalmopathy was predicted by the model a median of around 5.9 months ahead of onset. Within blood appeared most thyroid clonotypes that had expanded above 0.001.

This CDR3 has 16 residues. CDR1 SEHNR and CDR2 FQNEAQ come from the germline V gene (reference sequence). This chain uses TRBV7-9 with TRBJ1-1; TRBD1 matches at 8 bases. This receptor was taken from an adult man with Graves' disease, either hyperthyroidism or ophthalmopathy (not recorded which). The sequencing input was peripheral blood or thyroid tissue (not recorded which). DNA for the CDR3: TGCGCCAGCAGCTACCTCCCCAGGGGGCAGAACACTGAAGCTTTCTTT. Amino acid sequence: CASSYLPRGQNTEAFF.